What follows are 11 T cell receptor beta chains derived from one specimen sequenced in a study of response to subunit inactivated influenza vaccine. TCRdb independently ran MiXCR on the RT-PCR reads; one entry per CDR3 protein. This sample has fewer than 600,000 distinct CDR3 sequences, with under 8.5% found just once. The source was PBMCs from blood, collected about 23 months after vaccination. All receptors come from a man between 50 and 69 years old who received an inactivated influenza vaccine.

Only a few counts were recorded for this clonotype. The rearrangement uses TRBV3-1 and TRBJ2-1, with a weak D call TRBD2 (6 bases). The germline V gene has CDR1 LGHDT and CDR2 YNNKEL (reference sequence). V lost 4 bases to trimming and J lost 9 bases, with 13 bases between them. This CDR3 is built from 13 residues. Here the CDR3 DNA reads TGTGCCAGCAGCCCCACTAGCCACGGTGAGCAGTTCTTC. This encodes CASSPTSHGEQFF.

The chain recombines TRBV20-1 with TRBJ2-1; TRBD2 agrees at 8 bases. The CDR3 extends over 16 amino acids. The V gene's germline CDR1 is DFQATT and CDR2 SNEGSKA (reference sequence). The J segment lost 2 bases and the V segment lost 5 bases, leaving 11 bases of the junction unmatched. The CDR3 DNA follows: TGCAGTGCTGAACCGTTAGCGGGACTCACCTACAATGAGCAGTTCTTC. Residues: CSAEPLAGLTYNEQFF.

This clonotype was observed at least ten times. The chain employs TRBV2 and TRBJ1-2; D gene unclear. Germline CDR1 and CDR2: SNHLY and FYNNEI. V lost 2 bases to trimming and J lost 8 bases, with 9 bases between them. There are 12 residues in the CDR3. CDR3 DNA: TGTGCCAGCAGTGAACCGGGGTACGGCTACACCTTC. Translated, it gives CASSEPGYGYTF. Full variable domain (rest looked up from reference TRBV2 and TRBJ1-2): EPEVTQTPSHQVTQMGQEVILRCVPISNHLYFYWYRQILGQKVEFLVSFYNNEISEKSEIFDDQFSVERPDGSNFTLKIRSTKLEDSAMYFCASSEPGYGYTFGSGTRLTVV.

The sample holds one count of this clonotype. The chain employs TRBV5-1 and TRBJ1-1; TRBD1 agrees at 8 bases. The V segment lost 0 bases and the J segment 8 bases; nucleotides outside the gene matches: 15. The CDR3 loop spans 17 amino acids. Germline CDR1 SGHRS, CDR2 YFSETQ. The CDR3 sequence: CASSLEGTQGGIGEAFF. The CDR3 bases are TGCGCCAGCAGCTTGGAGGGGACACAGGGGGGGATCGGGGAAGCTTTCTTT.

In DNA form, the CDR3 reads TGTGCCAGCAGTTCCGCGGGGACTCTCCGGGAAGAGCAGTACTTC. Its protein is CASSSAGTLREEQYF. V is TRBV5-6 and J is TRBJ2-7, with D tentatively TRBD2 (6 bases). The CDR3 extends over 15 amino acids. Per germline, CDR1 SGHDT and CDR2 YYEEEE. The V gene lost 5 bases and the J gene lost 7 bases, with 22 bases spanning the gap. Full variable domain (outside the CDR3, taken from reference TRBV5-6 and TRBJ2-7): DAGVTQSPTHLIKTRGQQVTLRCSPKSGHDTVSWYQQALGQGPQFIFQYYEEEERQRGNFPDRFSGHQFPNYSSELNVNALLLGDSALYLCASSSAGTLREEQYFGPGTRLTVT.

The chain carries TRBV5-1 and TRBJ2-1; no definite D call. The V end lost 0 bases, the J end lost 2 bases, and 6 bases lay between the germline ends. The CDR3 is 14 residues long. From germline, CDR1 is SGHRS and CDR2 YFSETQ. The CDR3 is CASSLATAYNEQFF. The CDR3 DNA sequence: TGCGCCAGCAGCTTGGCCACTGCCTACAATGAGCAGTTCTTC.

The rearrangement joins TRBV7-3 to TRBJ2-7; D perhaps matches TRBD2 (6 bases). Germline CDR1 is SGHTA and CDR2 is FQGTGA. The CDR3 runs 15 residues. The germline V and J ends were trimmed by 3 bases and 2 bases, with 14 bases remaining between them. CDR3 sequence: CASSLRGSGTYEQYF. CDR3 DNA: TGTGCCAGCAGCTTGAGGGGTAGCGGCACCTACGAGCAGTACTTC.

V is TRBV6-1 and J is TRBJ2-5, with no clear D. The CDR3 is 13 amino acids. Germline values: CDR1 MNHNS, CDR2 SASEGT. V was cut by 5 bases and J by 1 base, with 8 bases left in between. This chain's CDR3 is CASSQLIQETQYF. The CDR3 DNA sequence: TGTGCCAGCAGTCAACTCATCCAAGAGACCCAGTACTTC.

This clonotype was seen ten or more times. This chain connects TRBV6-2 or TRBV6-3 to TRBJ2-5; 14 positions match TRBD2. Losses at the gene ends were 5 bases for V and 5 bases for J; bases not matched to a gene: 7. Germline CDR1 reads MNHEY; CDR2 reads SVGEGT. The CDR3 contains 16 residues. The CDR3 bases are TGTGCCAGCAGTGCCGGGACTAGCGGGAGTAGGGAGACCCAGTACTTC. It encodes CASSAGTSGSRETQYF.

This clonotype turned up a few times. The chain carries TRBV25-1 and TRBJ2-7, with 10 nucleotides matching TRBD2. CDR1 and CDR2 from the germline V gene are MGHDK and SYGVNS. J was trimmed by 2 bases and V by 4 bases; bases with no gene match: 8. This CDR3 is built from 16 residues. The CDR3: CASSGTASGRAYEQYF. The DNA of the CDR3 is TGTGCCAGCAGTGGAACCGCTAGCGGGAGAGCCTACGAGCAGTACTTC.

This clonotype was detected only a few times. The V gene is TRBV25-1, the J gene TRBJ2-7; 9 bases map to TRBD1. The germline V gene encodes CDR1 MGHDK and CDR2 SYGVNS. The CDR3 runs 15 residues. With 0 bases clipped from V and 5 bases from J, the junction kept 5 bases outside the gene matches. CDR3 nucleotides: TGTGCCAGCAGTGAATACACAGGGGGCGGGCACGAGCAGTACTTC. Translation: CASSEYTGGGHEQYF.